These 32 T cell receptor beta chains were sequenced from one sample in a study of naive and memory T cell subsets. The beta constant-region primer was an equimolar mix of two oligonucleotides covering TRBC1 and TRBC2. TCRdb reprocessed the UMI-ligation and nested PCR reads with MiXCR, giving one entry per CDR3 protein. The data show some 4,500 distinct CDR3 sequences, with more than 6% seen just once and approximately 80% held by the top ten. The sequenced sample was CD4+ TEMRA cells from blood. Subset in this sample: effector memory re-expressing CD45RA, CD45RA+ CD27-. These receptors all come from a human donor in good health.

Remarks on this clonotype: A much larger clone differs from this one at a single base, so this may be a read error. The chain links TRBV6-2 or TRBV6-3 to TRBJ2-3; D is ambiguous. CDR3 length: 14 residues. V lost 2 bases, J lost 2 bases, and 8 bases lay in between. CDR1 and CDR2 (germline): MNHEY, SVGEGT. CDR3: CASSYRLYTDTQYF. CDR3 bases: TGTGCCAGCAGTTACCGTCTTTACACAGATACGCAGTATTTT.

The table lists this clonotype with many counts. The rearrangement joins TRBV5-1 to TRBJ2-3, with TRBD2 identical over 7 bases. Trimming took 4 bases from V and 4 from J; bases not matched to a gene: 15. The CDR3 extends over 17 amino acids. CDR1 is SGHRS and CDR2 is YFSETQ in the germline V gene. CDR3 loop: CASSTELGILAADTQYF. The CDR3 coding sequence is TGCGCCAGCAGCACCGAACTAGGTATCCTAGCGGCAGATACGCAGTATTTT. Full variable domain (missing parts from reference TRBV5-1 and TRBJ2-3): KAGVTQTPRYLIKTRGQQVTLSCSPISGHRSVSWYQQTPGQGLQFLFEYFSETQRNKGNFPGRFSGRQFSNSRSEMNVSTLELGDSALYLCASSTELGILAADTQYFGPGTRLTVL.

This clonotype was found many times. The chain joins TRBV6-5 to TRBJ1-3; no firm D call. V gave up 3 bases and J gave up 4 bases, with 13 bases separating them. This CDR3 has 15 residues. Germline CDR1 and CDR2: MNHEY and SVGAGI. CDR3 sequence (DNA): TGTGCCAGCAGTTATCGTAGTGTCTCAGGAAACACCATATATTTT. It encodes CASSYRSVSGNTIYF.

This clonotype was recorded many times. The rearrangement joins TRBV28 to TRBJ1-2; D remains ambiguous. The CDR3 spans 14 residues. Trimming pared 6 bases from V and 2 bases from J, leaving 13 bases between. Germline values: CDR1 MDHEN, CDR2 SYDVKM. The CDR3, as DNA: TGTGCCAGCAGCTCCCCCGGGAGGAACTATGGCTACACCTTC. Encoded protein: CASSSPGRNYGYTF.

A word on this clonotype: A much larger clone differs from this one at a single base, so this may be a read error. V and J are TRBV5-5 and TRBJ2-7, with D perhaps TRBD1 (6 bases). Germline V gives CDR1 SGHKS, CDR2 YYEKEE (reference sequence). This CDR3 has 16 amino acids. The ends were cut back, 2 bases at V and 5 bases at J, with 20 bases in the middle. CDR3 loop: CASSFGYRAGSHEQYF. The CDR3 DNA is TGTGCCAGCAGCTTCGGCTACAGGGCAGGGTCCCACGAGCAGTACTTC.

This clonotype was picked up many times. This sequence joins TRBV7-2 and TRBJ2-6, with D possibly TRBD1 on 5 matching bases. Germline V gives CDR1 SGHTA, CDR2 FQGNSA. The CDR3 is 16 amino acids. V was cut by 1 base and J by 4 bases, with 11 bases left in between. The CDR3 DNA sequence: TGTGCCAGCAGCTTAGTGGGGCAGGCGGGGGCCAACGTCCTGACTTTC. It yields the protein CASSLVGQAGANVLTF.

Turning to this clonotype: Since a much larger clone is just one base distant, this may be a read error. The conserved final phenylalanine or tryptophan is absent from the CDR3, which likely points to a read error. The chain has TRBV10-3 and TRBJ2-3; D gene ambiguous. This CDR3 region has 11 residues. Deletions cut 8 bases from V and 5 bases from J, with 8 bases between. Germline V gene sequence: CDR1 ENHRY, CDR2 SYGVKD. This chain's CDR3 is CAIYVLDTQYS. The CDR3 region has the DNA TGTGCCATCTATGTGTTAGATACGCAGTATTCT.

The chain links TRBV6-6 to TRBJ1-5; D gene uncertain. Per the germline V gene, CDR1 is MNHNY and CDR2 is SVGAGI (reference sequence). Between the trimmed V and J ends, which lost 0 bases and 1 base, there was a span of 16 bases. CDR3 length equals 18 residues. As DNA, the CDR3 is TGTGCCAGCAGTTACTCGTGGCTCTTTGGGGAGAGCAATCAGCCCCAGCATTTT. Translation: CASSYSWLFGESNQPQHF.

This clonotype occurred many times. The chain has TRBV28 and TRBJ2-1; possibly TRBD2 for D (6 bases). V shed 5 bases and J shed 15 bases, with 17 bases lying between them. The CDR3 has 12 residues. Per the germline V gene, CDR1 is MDHEN and CDR2 is SYDVKM. The CDR3 reads CASSAPGLQGFF. CDR3 nucleotide sequence: TGTGCCAGCAGTGCTCCGGGACTCCAGGGGTTCTTC.

This clonotype was picked up many times. This chain links TRBV20-1 with TRBJ2-7; no clear D. Germline assignment: CDR1 DFQATT and CDR2 SNEGSKA (reference sequence). With 1 base removed from V and 0 bases from J, the gap between germline ends came to 10 bases. The CDR3 loop spans 14 amino acids. The DNA of the CDR3 is TGCAGTGCTAGAGTCCCGGGTAGCTCCTACGAGCAGTACTTC. Translated: CSARVPGSSYEQYF.

The sample holds a few counts of this clonotype. V is TRBV6-1 and J is TRBJ1-1; tentatively, D is TRBD1 (5 bases). This CDR3 spans 13 amino acids. Looked up from germline, CDR1 is MNHNS and CDR2 is SASEGT. Trimming took off 2 bases at V and 7 bases at J, with 11 bases between the two ends. This chain's CDR3 is CASSEQGWGEAFF. The CDR3 region has the DNA TGTGCCAGCAGTGAACAGGGTTGGGGTGAAGCTTTCTTT.

The gene calls are TRBV5-1 and TRBJ1-1; 7 nucleotides line up with TRBD1. V lost 4 bases and J lost 6; bases outside the gene matches: 3. CDR3 size: 12 residues. Germline-derived CDR1 and CDR2 are SGHRS and YFSETQ. CDR3 protein: CASSPDRAEAFF. Here the CDR3 DNA reads TGCGCCAGCAGCCCCGACAGGGCTGAAGCTTTCTTT. The full variable domain, rest sourced from reference TRBV5-1 and TRBJ1-1, is KAGVTQTPRYLIKTRGQQVTLSCSPISGHRSVSWYQQTPGQGLQFLFEYFSETQRNKGNFPGRFSGRQFSNSRSEMNVSTLELGDSALYLCASSPDRAEAFFGQGTRLTVV.

This clonotype ranks as medium-sized. The chain recombines TRBV11-2 with TRBJ2-3, with D maybe TRBD2 (6 bases). The CDR3 is made up of 16 amino acids. The germline CDR1 and CDR2 sequences are SGHAT and FQNNGV. V was pared by 1 base and J by 0 bases, with 11 bases between. The CDR3 DNA is TGTGCCAGCAGCTTAGCGCTAGCGTCTAGCACAGATACGCAGTATTTT. Its protein is CASSLALASSTDTQYF. The whole variable domain, remainder taken from reference TRBV11-2 and TRBJ2-3, is EAGVAQSPRYKIIEKRQSVAFWCNPISGHATLYWYQQILGQGPKLLIQFQNNGVVDDSQLPKDRFSAERLKGVDSTLKIQPAKLEDSAVYLCASSLALASSTDTQYFGPGTRLTVL.

This clonotype showed up many times. V and J are TRBV30 and TRBJ1-1; D unclear. This CDR3 comprises 12 residues. Germline values: CDR1 GTSNPN, CDR2 SVGIG (reference sequence). Trimming stripped 5 bases from V and 1 base from J, with 8 bases between. Written as DNA, the CDR3 is TGTGCCTGGGCACAGCCGAACACTGAAGCTTTCTTT. As protein: CAWAQPNTEAFF.

This clonotype was seen at least ten times. The J gene is TRBJ2-1, the V gene TRBV7-9; 12 nucleotides align to TRBD2. The J segment lost 2 bases and the V segment lost 4 bases, leaving 12 bases of the junction unmatched. There are 19 residues in the CDR3. Germline V gives CDR1 SEHNR, CDR2 FQNEAQ (reference sequence). This CDR3 is CASSSTSGSSLRAYNEQFF. CDR3 sequence (DNA): TGTGCCAGCAGCTCGACTAGCGGGAGTTCCCTTAGGGCCTACAATGAGCAGTTCTTC.

J is TRBJ2-7 and V is TRBV6-1; the match to TRBD2 covers 9 bases. V shed 6 bases and J 12 bases; nucleotides not matched to a gene: 18. This CDR3 is 15 amino acids long. The germline gives CDR1 MNHNS, CDR2 SASEGT. The CDR3 loop reads CASRDQVGLAQLRYF. The CDR3 DNA reads as TGTGCCAGCAGAGACCAAGTTGGACTAGCGCAGCTAAGGTACTTC.

In its sample, this clonotype was seen once. The chain is built from TRBV12-5 and TRBJ2-5; D gene ambiguous. V shed 8 bases and J shed 2 bases, with 12 bases lying between them. There are 13 residues in the CDR3. Germline CDR1 LGHNT, CDR2 FRNRAP. Here the CDR3 reads CASSGYTQETQYF. CDR3 nucleotide sequence: TGTGCTAGTTCCGGGTACACGCAAGAGACCCAGTACTTC.

Relative to its sample, this clonotype is medium-sized (0.01 to 0.1%). J is TRBJ2-7 and V is TRBV29-1, with 8 bases identical to TRBD2. Germline values: CDR1 SQVTM, CDR2 ANQGSEA. This CDR3 has 13 amino acids. V lost 7 bases, J lost 3 bases, and 8 bases stayed unmatched. CDR3 protein: CSARGSGDYEQYF. CDR3 DNA sequence: TGCAGCGCCCGGGGTAGCGGGGACTACGAGCAGTACTTC.

This clonotype was counted ten times or more. The V call is TRBV4-1, the J call TRBJ1-2; D is undetermined. The CDR3 has 15 residues. The V end lost 0 bases, the J end lost 2 bases, and 10 bases lay between the germline ends. The V gene's germline CDR1 is MGHRA and CDR2 YSYEKL. The CDR3 loop reads CASSQESAGNYGYTF. The CDR3 DNA reads as TGCGCCAGCAGCCAAGAAAGCGCCGGAAACTATGGCTACACCTTC.

By share of the sample, this clonotype is medium-sized. The gene calls are TRBV2 and TRBJ2-7; TRBD2 matches at 8 bases. Germline V gives CDR1 SNHLY, CDR2 FYNNEI. This CDR3 comprises 14 residues. Unmatched junction bases numbered 13, after V lost 9 bases and J lost 6 bases. CDR3 sequence reads: CASRREVGRLEQYF. The CDR3 DNA is TGTGCCAGTCGGCGGGAGGTGGGGAGGCTCGAGCAGTACTTC.

The table lists this clonotype with a few counts. A read error is possible here, since a much larger clone lies one base away. The chain recombines TRBV6-1 with TRBJ2-7; no clear D gene. This CDR3 has 14 residues. Germline V gives CDR1 MNHNS, CDR2 SASEGT. V lost 4 bases, J lost 5 bases, and 15 bases lay in between. The DNA for the CDR3 is TGTGCCAGCAGTGCTGGACGAGCATTCCACGAGCAGTACTTC. This codes for CASSAGRAFHEQYF.

This clonotype was picked up a small number of times. V and J are TRBV5-1 and TRBJ2-3; D gene unclear. CDR1 and CDR2 from the germline V gene are SGHRS and YFSETQ. V dropped 1 base and J dropped 2 bases, with 8 bases sitting between them. There are 14 residues in the CDR3. CDR3 loop: CASSLSLPTDTQYF. CDR3 coding DNA: TGCGCCAGCAGCTTGAGTCTTCCCACAGATACGCAGTATTTT.

This chain joins TRBV6-2 or TRBV6-3 and TRBJ2-2; D possibly uses TRBD1 or TRBD2 (5 bases each). Germline V CDR1 and CDR2: MNHEY, SVGEGT. Between the trimmed V and J ends, which lost 6 bases and 6 bases, there was a span of 23 bases. This CDR3 has 17 amino acids. The CDR3 DNA follows: TGTGCCAGCAGCCCTGTGGTACGGGACCTCGTGGCCGGGGAGCTGTTTTTT. Translation: CASSPVVRDLVAGELFF.

This clonotype showed up many times. The rearrangement joins TRBV27 to TRBJ2-1; 9 bases align to TRBD1. CDR3 length: 15 residues. After removal of 1 base from V and 6 bases from J, the junction contained 4 bases not matched to a gene. The germline gives CDR1 MNHEY, CDR2 SMNVEV (reference sequence). The CDR3, as DNA: TGTGCCAGCAGTTTATACGGGACAGGGTCCAATGAGCAGTTCTTC. Translating gives CASSLYGTGSNEQFF.

The chain recombines TRBV3-1 with TRBJ2-1, with TRBD2 matching over 7 bases. J gave up 3 bases and V 9 bases, and 23 bases lay outside the gene matches. This CDR3 has 19 residues. CDR1 is LGHDT, CDR2 YNNKEL, per germline (reference sequence). The CDR3 protein is CARRKKGIEGGSYYNEQFF. The CDR3 bases are TGTGCCAGAAGAAAAAAGGGAATAGAGGGAGGGAGCTACTACAATGAGCAGTTCTTC.

This clonotype has a count of ten or more. The CDR3 spells CAISERAVTSTDTQYF. The CDR3 DNA reads TGTGCCATCAGTGAGAGGGCTGTGACTAGCACAGATACGCAGTATTTT. This rearrangement joins TRBV10-3 to TRBJ2-3; no reliable D call. The germline V gene encodes CDR1 ENHRY and CDR2 SYGVKD. The CDR3 has 16 residues. Trimming pared 2 bases from V and 0 bases from J, leaving 12 bases between.

This clonotype was detected only a few times. The chain is built from TRBV28 and TRBJ2-7; D call uncertain. CDR3 length: 18 residues. The germline V gene has CDR1 MDHEN and CDR2 SYDVKM. The V end was cut by 0 bases, the J end by 6 bases, with 24 bases between. This CDR3 is CASSLWAPRSNSPLEQYF. CDR3 nucleotides: TGTGCCAGCAGTTTATGGGCCCCCCGATCAAATTCCCCCCTCGAGCAGTACTTC.

Only a few counts were recorded for this clonotype. This chain uses TRBV12-2 with TRBJ1-6. TRBV12-2 corresponds to a pseudogene. This CDR3 has 12 amino acids. The CDR3 spells CASRFRGGTLHF. CDR3 in DNA: TGTGCAAGTCGCTTCCGTGGAGGGACCCTCCACTTT.

The chain uses TRBV6-5 and TRBJ2-5; D perhaps matches TRBD1 (5 bases). Trimming removed 2 bases from V and 0 bases from J, with 7 bases in between. The CDR3 sequence is 14 residues long. CDR1 and CDR2 (germline): MNHEY, SVGAGI. This CDR3 is CASSYGHDQETQYF. For the CDR3, the DNA is TGTGCCAGCAGTTACGGACACGACCAAGAGACCCAGTACTTC.

This chain links TRBV6-1 with TRBJ2-1; tentatively, D is TRBD2 (6 bases). The CDR3 is made up of 15 amino acids. The V gene's germline CDR1 is MNHNS and CDR2 SASEGT. The V gene lost 2 bases and the J gene lost 4 bases, with 12 bases spanning the gap. CDR3: CASSESSGTYNEQFF. Here the CDR3 DNA reads TGTGCCAGCAGTGAATCTTCAGGGACTTACAATGAGCAGTTCTTC.

This clonotype has at least ten counts. The V gene is TRBV6-4, the J gene TRBJ2-1, with a possible D match to TRBD2 (7 bases). The CDR3 covers 14 residues. Germline V gene data show CDR1 as MRHNA and CDR2 as SNTAGT. The V and J ends lost 2 bases and 8 bases respectively, with 13 bases between them. CDR3 sequence: CASSDRGGIDEQFF. The CDR3 DNA reads as TGTGCCAGCAGTGACAGGGGGGGAATCGATGAGCAGTTCTTC.

This clonotype has ten or more counts. This chain connects TRBV9 to TRBJ1-6, with 7 bases identical to TRBD1. Germline V gives CDR1 SGDLS, CDR2 YYNGEE. CDR3 length: 15 amino acids. J lost 6 bases, V lost 4 bases, and 7 bases had no gene match. CDR3 region: CASSSTGQTNSPLHF. In DNA, the CDR3 is TGTGCCAGCAGCTCCACGGGACAGACTAATTCACCCCTCCACTTT.